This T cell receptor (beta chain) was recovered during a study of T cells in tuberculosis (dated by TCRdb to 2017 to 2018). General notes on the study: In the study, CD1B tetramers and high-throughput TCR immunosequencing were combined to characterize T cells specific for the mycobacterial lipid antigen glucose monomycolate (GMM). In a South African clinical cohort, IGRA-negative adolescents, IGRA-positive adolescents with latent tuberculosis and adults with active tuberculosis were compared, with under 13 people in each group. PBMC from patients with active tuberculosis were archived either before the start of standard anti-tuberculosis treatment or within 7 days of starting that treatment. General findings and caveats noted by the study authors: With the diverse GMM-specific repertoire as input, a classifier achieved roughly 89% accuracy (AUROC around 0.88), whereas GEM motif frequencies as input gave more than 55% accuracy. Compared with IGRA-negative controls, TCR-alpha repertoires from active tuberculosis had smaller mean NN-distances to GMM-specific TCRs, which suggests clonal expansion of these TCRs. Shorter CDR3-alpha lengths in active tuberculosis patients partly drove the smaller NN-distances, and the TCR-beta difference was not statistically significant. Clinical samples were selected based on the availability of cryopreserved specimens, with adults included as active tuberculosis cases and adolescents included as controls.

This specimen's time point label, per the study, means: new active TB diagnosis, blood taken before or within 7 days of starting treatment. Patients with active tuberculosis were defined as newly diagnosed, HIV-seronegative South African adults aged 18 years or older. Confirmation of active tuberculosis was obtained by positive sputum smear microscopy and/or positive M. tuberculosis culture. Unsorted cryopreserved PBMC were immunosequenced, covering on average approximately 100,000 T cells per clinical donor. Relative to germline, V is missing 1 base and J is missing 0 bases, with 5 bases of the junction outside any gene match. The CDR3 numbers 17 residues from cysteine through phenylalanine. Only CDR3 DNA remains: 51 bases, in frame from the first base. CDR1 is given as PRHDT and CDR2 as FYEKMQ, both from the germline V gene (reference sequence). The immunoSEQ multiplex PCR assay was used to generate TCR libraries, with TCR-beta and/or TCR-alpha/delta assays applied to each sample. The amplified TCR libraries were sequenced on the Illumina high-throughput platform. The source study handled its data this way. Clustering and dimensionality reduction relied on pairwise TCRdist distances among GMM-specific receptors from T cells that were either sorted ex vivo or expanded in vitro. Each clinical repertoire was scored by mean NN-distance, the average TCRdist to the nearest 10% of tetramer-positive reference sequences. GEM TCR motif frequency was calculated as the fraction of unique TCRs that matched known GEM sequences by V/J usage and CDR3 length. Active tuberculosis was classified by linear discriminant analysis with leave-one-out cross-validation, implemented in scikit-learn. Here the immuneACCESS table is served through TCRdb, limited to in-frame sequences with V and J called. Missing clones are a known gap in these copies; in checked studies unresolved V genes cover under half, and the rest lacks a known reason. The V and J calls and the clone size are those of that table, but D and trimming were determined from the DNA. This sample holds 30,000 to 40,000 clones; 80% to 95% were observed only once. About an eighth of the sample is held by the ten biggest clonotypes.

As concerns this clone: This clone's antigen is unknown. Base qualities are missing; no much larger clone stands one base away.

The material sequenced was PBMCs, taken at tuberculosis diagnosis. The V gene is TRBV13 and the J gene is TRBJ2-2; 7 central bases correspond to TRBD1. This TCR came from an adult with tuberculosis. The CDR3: CASSLDRGLTNTGELFF. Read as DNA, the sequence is TGTGCCAGCAGCTTAGACAGGGGCCTTACGAACACCGGGGAGCTGTTTTTT.